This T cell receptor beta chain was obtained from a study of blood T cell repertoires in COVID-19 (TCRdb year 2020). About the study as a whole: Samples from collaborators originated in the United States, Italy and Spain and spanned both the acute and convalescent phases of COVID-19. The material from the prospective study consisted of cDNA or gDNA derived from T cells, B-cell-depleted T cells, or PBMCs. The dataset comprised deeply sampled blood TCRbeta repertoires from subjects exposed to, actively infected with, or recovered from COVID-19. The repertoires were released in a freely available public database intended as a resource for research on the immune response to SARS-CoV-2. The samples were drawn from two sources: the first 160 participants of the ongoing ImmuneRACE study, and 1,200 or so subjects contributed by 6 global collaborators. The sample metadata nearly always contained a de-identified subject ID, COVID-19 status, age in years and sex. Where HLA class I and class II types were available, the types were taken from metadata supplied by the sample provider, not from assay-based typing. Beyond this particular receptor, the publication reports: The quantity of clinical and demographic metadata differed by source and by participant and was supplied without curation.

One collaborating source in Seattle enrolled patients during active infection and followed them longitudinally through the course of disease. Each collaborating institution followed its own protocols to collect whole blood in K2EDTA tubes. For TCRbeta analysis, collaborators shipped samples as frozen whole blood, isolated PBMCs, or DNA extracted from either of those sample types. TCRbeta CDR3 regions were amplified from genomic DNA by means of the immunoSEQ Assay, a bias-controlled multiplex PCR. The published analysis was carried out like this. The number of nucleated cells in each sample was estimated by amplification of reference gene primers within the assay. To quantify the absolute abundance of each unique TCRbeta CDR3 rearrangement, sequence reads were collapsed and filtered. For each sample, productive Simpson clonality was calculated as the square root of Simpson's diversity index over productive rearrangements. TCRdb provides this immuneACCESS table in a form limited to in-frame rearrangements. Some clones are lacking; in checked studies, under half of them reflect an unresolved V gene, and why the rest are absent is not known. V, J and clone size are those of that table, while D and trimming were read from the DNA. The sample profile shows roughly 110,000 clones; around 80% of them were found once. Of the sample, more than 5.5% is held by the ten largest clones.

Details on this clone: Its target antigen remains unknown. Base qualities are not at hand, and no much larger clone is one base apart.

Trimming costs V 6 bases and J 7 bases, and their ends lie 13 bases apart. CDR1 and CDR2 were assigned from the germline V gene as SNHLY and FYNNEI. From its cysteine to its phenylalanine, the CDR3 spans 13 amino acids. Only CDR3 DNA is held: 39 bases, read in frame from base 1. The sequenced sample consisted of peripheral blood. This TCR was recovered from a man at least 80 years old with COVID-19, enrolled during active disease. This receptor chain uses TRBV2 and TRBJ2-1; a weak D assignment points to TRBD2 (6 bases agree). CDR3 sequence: CASRLMAGNEQFF. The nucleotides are TGTGCCAGCAGACTAATGGCGGGAAATGAGCAGTTCTTC. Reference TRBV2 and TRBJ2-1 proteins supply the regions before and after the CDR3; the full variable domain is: EPEVTQTPSHQVTQMGQEVILRCVPISNHLYFYWYRQILGQKVEFLVSFYNNEISEKSEIFDDQFSVERPDGSNFTLKIRSTKLEDSAMYFCASRLMAGNEQFFGPGTRLTVL.